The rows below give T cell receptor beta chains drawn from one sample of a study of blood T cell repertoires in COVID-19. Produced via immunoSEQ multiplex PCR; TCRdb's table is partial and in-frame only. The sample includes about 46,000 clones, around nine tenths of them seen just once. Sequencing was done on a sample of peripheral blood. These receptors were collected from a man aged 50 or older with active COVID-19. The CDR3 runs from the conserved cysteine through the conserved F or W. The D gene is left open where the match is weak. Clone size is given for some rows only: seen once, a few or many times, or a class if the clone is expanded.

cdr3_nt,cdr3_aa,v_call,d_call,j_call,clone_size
TGTGCCAGCAGTCTGGGGGCCACACCGTTCTCTGGGGCCAACGTCCTGACTTTC,CASSLGATPFSGANVLTF,TRBV6-6,.,TRBJ2-6,few
TGTGCCAGCAGGATCGGCGGAGATACGCAGTATTTT,CASRIGGDTQYF,TRBV12-3/TRBV12-4,.,TRBJ2-3,few
TGTGCCAGCAGCCCGCGACAGGAGAATTCACCCCTCCACTTT,CASSPRQENSPLHF,TRBV3-1/TRBV3-2,.,TRBJ1-6,.
TGTGCCAGCAGCGCCGGGGTCCTCAATTCACCCCTCCACTTT,CASSAGVLNSPLHF,TRBV7-9,.,TRBJ1-6,.
TGTGCCAGTAAGCGAGCCGGCTACAATGAGCAGTTCTTC,CASKRAGYNEQFF,TRBV19,.,TRBJ2-1,.
TGTGCCAGCAGCATAGGACAGGGAACCTATGGCTACACCTTC,CASSIGQGTYGYTF,TRBV7-2,TRBD1,TRBJ1-2,.
TGCGCCAGCAGCTTAGGACAGGGGGCCTACGAGCAGTACTTC,CASSLGQGAYEQYF,TRBV5-1,TRBD1,TRBJ2-7,once
TGTGCTAGCAGCTTGGGACACACAGATACGCAGTATTTT,CASSLGHTDTQYF,TRBV7-7,.,TRBJ2-3,.
TGTGCCAGCAGCTTAAACGGGGACACTGAAGCTTTCTTT,CASSLNGDTEAFF,TRBV7-3,.,TRBJ1-1,few
TGCAGCGTTTCTAATACAGGGGGCATCTATCAGCCCCAGCATTTT,CSVSNTGGIYQPQHF,TRBV29-1,TRBD1,TRBJ1-5,.
TGTGCCAGCAGCCCCCAGCCGGCGGGCTCAGATACGCAGTATTTT,CASSPQPAGSDTQYF,TRBV5-4,.,TRBJ2-3,.
TGTGCCAGCAGCGGTCTAGCAGCCCTTGAGCAGTTCTTC,CASSGLAALEQFF,TRBV6-2/TRBV6-3,.,TRBJ2-1,.
TGTGCCAGCAGCTCCCTCCGGGACAGGGATGATGAGCAGTTCTTC,CASSSLRDRDDEQFF,TRBV7-9,TRBD1,TRBJ2-1,.
TGTGCCAGCAGCGGAGGGGGTGGGCAAATGAACGGGGAGCTGTTTTTT,CASSGGGGQMNGELFF,TRBV9,.,TRBJ2-2,.
TGTGCCAGCAGCCATGGGACTCAATACGAGCAGTACTTC,CASSHGTQYEQYF,TRBV14,.,TRBJ2-7,.
TGTGCCAGCAGGAGCTGGTCTGGGGCCAACGTCCTGACTTTC,CASRSWSGANVLTF,TRBV6-4,.,TRBJ2-6,.
TGTGCCAGCAGTGGATTTGCGGGGGGGCACTCCTACGAGCAGTACTTC,CASSGFAGGHSYEQYF,TRBV25-1,TRBD2,TRBJ2-7,.
TGTGCCAGCAGTTCAACCGGGGTGAACACTGAAGCTTTCTTT,CASSSTGVNTEAFF,TRBV27,.,TRBJ1-1,.
TGTGCCAGCAGCTATCTGACAGGGGGGAGTGTTTACTACACCTTC,CASSYLTGGSVYYTF,TRBV9,TRBD1,TRBJ1-2,.
TGCGCCAGCAGCTTGGGACAGGGATATCAGCCCCAGCATTTT,CASSLGQGYQPQHF,TRBV5-1,TRBD1,TRBJ1-5,.
TGTGCCAGTAGAGTTGACAGGGGGAAATCTTTCTTT,CASRVDRGKSFF,TRBV19,TRBD1,TRBJ1-1,.
TGTGCCAGCGGTTTGGGCGTCCTGCGGTTCTTC,CASGLGVLRFF,TRBV6-5,.,TRBJ2-1,.
TGTGCCAGCAGTCCTAAGCGGGGGGGCTCCTACAATGAGCAGTTCTTC,CASSPKRGGSYNEQFF,TRBV13,TRBD2,TRBJ2-1,.
TGTGCCAGCAGCCAACAGGAGAACTATGGCTACACCTTC,CASSQQENYGYTF,TRBV7-9,.,TRBJ1-2,.